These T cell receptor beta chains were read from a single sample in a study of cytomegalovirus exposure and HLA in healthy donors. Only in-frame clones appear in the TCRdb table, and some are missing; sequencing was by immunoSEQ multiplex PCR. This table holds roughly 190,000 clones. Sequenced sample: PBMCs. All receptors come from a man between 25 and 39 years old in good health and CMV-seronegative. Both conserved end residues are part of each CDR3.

cdr3_aa: CASRAGAYNSPLHF
j_call: TRBJ1-6
v_call: TRBV2

cdr3_aa: CSVAVRTGEFRYTF
j_call: TRBJ1-2
v_call: TRBV29-1

cdr3_aa: CSASGADTQYF
j_call: TRBJ2-3
v_call: TRBV20-1

cdr3_aa: CASSVELAGTHEQYF
j_call: TRBJ2-7
v_call: TRBV9

cdr3_aa: CASSSPGQGAQGGSYEQYF
j_call: TRBJ2-7
v_call: TRBV7-6

cdr3_aa: CASASRGWESDRFLYGYTF
j_call: TRBJ1-2
v_call: TRBV7-2

cdr3_aa: CASSWQGAAGYNEQFF
j_call: TRBJ2-1
v_call: TRBV6-5

cdr3_aa: CASSPGPPRGEVGNTIYF
j_call: TRBJ1-3
v_call: TRBV4-1

cdr3_aa: CASSPRDREAFF
j_call: TRBJ1-1
v_call: TRBV13

cdr3_aa: CASSLLAGGLYNEQFF
j_call: TRBJ2-1
v_call: TRBV7-2

cdr3_aa: CASSLYESNQPQHF
j_call: TRBJ1-5
v_call: TRBV7-2

cdr3_aa: CASSFFGGELFF
j_call: TRBJ2-2
v_call: TRBV7-9

cdr3_aa: CASSGQGFDEQYF
j_call: TRBJ2-7
v_call: TRBV6-1

cdr3_aa: CASSQGQDRTEAFF
j_call: TRBJ1-1
v_call: TRBV18

cdr3_aa: CASSTRVAGDNEQFF
j_call: TRBJ2-1
v_call: TRBV9

cdr3_aa: CASSYSTAGSSAEQYF
j_call: -
v_call: TRBV6-5